Described below is a single TCR beta chain sequence and its context. This sample was taken from a study of graft-versus-host responses after intestinal transplantation. The plating included around 200,000 irradiated, violet-dye-labeled stimulator cells together with around 200,000 CFSE-labeled responder cells. The CDR3 is 18 residues long. Per germline, CDR1 MGHRA and CDR2 YSYEKL. Trimming left V 0 bases short and J 0 bases short, with 15 bases between. Some clones are missing from TCRdb's copy, which holds only in-frame ones; the method was immunoSEQ multiplex PCR. The sample shows about 2,200 clones, about two fifths of them seen only once.

The sequence was obtained from a human patient who was an organ donor for intestinal transplantation. The source was alloreactive CD8+ T cells from a mixed lymphocyte reaction culture, collected before transplantation. Described subset: CFSE-low proliferating T cells sorted from roughly six-day pre-transplant mixed lymphocyte reaction (GvH or HvG direction). The chain combines TRBV4-1 with TRBJ2-1; D gene uncertain. The CDR3 DNA reads TGCGCCAGCAGCCAAGACGTATTACTGGGATTCTCCTACAATGAGCAGTTCTTC. Translated, it gives CASSQDVLLGFSYNEQFF.